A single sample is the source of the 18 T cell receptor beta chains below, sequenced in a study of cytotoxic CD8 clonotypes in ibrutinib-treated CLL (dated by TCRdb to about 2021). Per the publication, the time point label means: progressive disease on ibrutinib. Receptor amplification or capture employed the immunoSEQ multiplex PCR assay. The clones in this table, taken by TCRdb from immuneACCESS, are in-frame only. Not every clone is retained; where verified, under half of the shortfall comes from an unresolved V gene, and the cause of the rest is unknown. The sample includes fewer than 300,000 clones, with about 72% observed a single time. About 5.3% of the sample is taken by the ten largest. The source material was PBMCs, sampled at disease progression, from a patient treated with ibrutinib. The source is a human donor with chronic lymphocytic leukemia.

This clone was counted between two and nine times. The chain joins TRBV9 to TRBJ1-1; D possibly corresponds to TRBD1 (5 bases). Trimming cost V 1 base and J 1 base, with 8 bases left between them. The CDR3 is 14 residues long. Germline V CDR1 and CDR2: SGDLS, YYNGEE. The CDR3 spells CASSVSGGNTEAFF. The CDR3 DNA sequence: TGTGCCAGCAGCGTATCCGGGGGGAACACTGAAGCTTTCTTT.

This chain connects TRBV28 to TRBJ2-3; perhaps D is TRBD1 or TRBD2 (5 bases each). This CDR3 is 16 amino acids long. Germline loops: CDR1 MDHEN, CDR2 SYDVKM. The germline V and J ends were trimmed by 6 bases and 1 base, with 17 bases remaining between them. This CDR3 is CASSRDLVSGTDTQYF. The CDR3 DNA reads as TGTGCCAGCAGCCGGGACCTAGTAAGTGGCACAGATACGCAGTATTTT. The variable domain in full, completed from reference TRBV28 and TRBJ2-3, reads DVKVTQSSRYLVKRTGEKVFLECVQDMDHENMFWYRQDPGLGLRLIYFSYDVKMKEKGDIPEGYSVSREKKERFSLILESASTNQTSMYLCASSRDLVSGTDTQYFGPGTRLTVL.

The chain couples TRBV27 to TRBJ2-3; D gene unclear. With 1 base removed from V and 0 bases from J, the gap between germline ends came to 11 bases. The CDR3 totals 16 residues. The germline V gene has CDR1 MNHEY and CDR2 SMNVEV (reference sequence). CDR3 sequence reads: CASSLFGAASTDTQYF. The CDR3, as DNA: TGTGCCAGCAGTTTATTTGGTGCCGCTAGCACAGATACGCAGTATTTT.

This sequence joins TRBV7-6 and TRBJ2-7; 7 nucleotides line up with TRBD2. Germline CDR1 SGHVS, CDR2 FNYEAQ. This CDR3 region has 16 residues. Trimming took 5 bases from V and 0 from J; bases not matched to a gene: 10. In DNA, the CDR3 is TGTGCCAGCAGCGAAAGAGCGGGACCGAGCTCCTACGAGCAGTACTTC. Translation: CASSERAGPSSYEQYF.

The CDR3 DNA follows: TGTGCTAGTGGTTTGGGGACGATCGGAAATGGGAAAAATCAGCCCCAGCATTTT. Amino acids: CASGLGTIGNGKNQPQHF. The chain couples TRBV12-5 to TRBJ1-5, with D hard to call. This CDR3 has 18 amino acids. The V gene lost 1 base and the J gene lost 4 bases, with 20 bases spanning the gap. Per germline, CDR1 LGHNT and CDR2 FRNRAP.

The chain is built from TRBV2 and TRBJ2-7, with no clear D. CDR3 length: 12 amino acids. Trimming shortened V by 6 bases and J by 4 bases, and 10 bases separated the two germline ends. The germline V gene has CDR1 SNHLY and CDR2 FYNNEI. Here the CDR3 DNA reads TGTGCCAGCAGGCTTGTCCCGTACGAGCAGTACTTC. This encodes CASRLVPYEQYF.

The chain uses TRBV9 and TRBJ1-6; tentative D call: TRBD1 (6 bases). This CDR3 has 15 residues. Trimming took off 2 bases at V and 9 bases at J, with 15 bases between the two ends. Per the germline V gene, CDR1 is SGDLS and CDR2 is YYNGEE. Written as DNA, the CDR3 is TGTGCCAGCAGCGTCCAGGGGCACAGAGGTTCACCCCTCCACTTT. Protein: CASSVQGHRGSPLHF.

The CDR3 DNA follows: TGTGCCAGCAGTTCCCCGTCGGGGGAGGGGTCGTACGAGCAGTACTTC. As protein: CASSSPSGEGSYEQYF. The chain links TRBV28 to TRBJ2-7; 7 bases map to TRBD2. The germline CDR1 and CDR2 sequences are MDHEN and SYDVKM. This CDR3 region has 16 residues. With V trimmed by 4 bases and J by 4 bases, 13 bases remained unmatched.

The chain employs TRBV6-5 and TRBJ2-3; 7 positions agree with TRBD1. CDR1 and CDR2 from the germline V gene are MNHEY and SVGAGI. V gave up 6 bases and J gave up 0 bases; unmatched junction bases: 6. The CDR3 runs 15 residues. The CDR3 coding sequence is TGTGCCAGCAGCTACAGGGGCCCCAGCACAGATACGCAGTATTTT. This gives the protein CASSYRGPSTDTQYF.

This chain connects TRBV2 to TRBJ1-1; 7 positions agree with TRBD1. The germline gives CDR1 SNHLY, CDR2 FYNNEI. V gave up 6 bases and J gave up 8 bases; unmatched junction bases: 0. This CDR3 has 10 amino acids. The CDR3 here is CASRGQEAFF. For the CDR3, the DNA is TGTGCCAGCAGGGGACAGGAAGCTTTCTTT.

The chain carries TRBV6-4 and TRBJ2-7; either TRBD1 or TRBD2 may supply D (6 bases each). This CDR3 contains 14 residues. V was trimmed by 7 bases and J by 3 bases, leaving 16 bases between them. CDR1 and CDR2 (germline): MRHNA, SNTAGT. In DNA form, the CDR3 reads TGTGCCAGCAAAGAGGGGGGCCCGCACTACGAGCAGTACTTC. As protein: CASKEGGPHYEQYF.

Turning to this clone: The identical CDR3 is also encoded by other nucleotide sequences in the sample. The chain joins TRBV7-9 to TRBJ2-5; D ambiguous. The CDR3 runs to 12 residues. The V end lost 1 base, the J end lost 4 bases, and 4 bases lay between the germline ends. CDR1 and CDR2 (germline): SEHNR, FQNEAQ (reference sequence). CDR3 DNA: TGTGCCAGCAGCTTAGTGAGAGAGACCCAGTACTTC. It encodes CASSLVRETQYF. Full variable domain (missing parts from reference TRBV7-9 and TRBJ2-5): DTGVSQNPRHKITKRGQNVTFRCDPISEHNRLYWYRQTLGQGPEFLTYFQNEAQLEKSRLLSDRFSAERPKGSFSTLEIQRTEQGDSAMYLCASSLVRETQYFGPGTRLLVL.

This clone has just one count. The CDR3 DNA follows: TGTGCCAGCAGCTTAGCGACAGGGATCGATCAGCCCCAGCATTTT. Protein: CASSLATGIDQPQHF. The chain employs TRBV7-9 and TRBJ1-5; 7 bases align to TRBD1. Germline values: CDR1 SEHNR, CDR2 FQNEAQ (reference sequence). The CDR3 runs 15 residues. V lost 0 bases to trimming and J lost 5 bases; unmatched junction nucleotides: 4.

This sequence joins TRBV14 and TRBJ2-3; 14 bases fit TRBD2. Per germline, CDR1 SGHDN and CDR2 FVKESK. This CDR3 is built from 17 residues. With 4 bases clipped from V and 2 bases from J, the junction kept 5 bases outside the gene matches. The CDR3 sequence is CASSPTSGGDPTDTQYF. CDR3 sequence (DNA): TGTGCCAGCAGCCCGACTAGCGGGGGGGACCCCACAGATACGCAGTATTTT. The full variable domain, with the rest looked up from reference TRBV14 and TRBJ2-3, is EAGVTQFPSHSVIEKGQTVTLRCDPISGHDNLYWYRRVMGKEIKFLLHFVKESKQDESGMPNNRFLAERTGGTYSTLKVQPAELEDSGVYFCASSPTSGGDPTDTQYFGPGTRLTVL.

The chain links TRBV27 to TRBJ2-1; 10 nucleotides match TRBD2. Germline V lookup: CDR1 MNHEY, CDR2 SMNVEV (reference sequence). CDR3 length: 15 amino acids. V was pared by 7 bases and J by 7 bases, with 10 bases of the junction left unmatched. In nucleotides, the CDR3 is TGTGCCAGCAACCCAGCGGGAGGGCCTAGAAATGAGCAGTTCTTC. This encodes CASNPAGGPRNEQFF.

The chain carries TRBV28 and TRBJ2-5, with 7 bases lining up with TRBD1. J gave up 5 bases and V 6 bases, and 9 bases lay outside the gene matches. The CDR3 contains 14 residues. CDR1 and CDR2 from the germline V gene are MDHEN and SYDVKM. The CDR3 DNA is TGTGCCAGCAGCCTTCTTCGACAGGGTGAGACCCAGTACTTC. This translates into CASSLLRQGETQYF.

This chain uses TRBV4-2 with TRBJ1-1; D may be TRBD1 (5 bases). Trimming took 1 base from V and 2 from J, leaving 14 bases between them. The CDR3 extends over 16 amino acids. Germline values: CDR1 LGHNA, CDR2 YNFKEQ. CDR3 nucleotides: TGTGCCAGCAGCCAAGCACGTGGAGGGGCAAACACTGAAGCTTTCTTT. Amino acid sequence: CASSQARGGANTEAFF.

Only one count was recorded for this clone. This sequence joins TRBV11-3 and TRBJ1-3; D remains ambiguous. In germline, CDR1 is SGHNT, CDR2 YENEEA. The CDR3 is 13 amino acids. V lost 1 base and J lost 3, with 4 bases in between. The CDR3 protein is CASSLGLGNTIYF. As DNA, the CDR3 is TGTGCCAGCAGCTTAGGGCTTGGAAACACCATATATTTT.